This T cell receptor (beta chain) was documented in a study of blood T cell repertoires in COVID-19. Study details: Samples came from the United States, Italy and Spain, spanning acute and convalescent COVID-19. T cells, B-cell-depleted T cells, or PBMCs provided the cDNA or gDNA that served as material.

This clone was observed once. Participant ages covered roughly 18 to 89 years across 24 US areas. The repertoire was sequenced with immunoSEQ multiplex PCR; TCRdb's copy has only in-frame clones and lacks some. The sample includes under 300,000 clones, roughly nine tenths of them seen just once. Trimming removed 2 bases at V and 8 bases at J, with 9 bases between. Germline V gene sequence: CDR1 MNHEY, CDR2 SMNVEV (reference sequence). The CDR3 sequence is 12 residues long. Sequences were obtained from PBMCs or T cells enriched from blood (not recorded which). This sequence joins TRBV27 and TRBJ1-2; D ambiguous. This clonotype originated in a woman in her late teens or twenties who had recovered from COVID-19. In DNA, the CDR3 is TGTGCCAGCAGTTTAGCGGGGAGGGGCTACACCTTC. It codes for CASSLAGRGYTF.